This T cell receptor (beta chain) came from a study of blood T cell repertoires in COVID-19. Study-wide background: COVID-19 samples from acute and convalescent phases originated in the United States, Italy and Spain. PBMCs, B-cell-depleted T cells, or T cells were the source of the cDNA or gDNA that made up the material.

In the study's own analysis: Cell counts per sample came from amplifying reference gene primers. Some clones are missing from TCRdb's copy, which holds only in-frame ones; the method was immunoSEQ multiplex PCR. Clone size and V and J calls were adopted from that table, with D and trimming inferred from the DNA. The sample contains 95,000 to 150,000 clones, roughly 85% of which appear only once. The receptor comes from a human donor in a cohort sampled during active COVID-19. Specimen: peripheral blood.

CDR3 loop: CASSLTGYTEAFF. DNA of the CDR3: TGTGCCAGCTCACTCACGGGGTACACTGAAGCTTTCTTT. The gene calls are TRBV18 and TRBJ1-1; unclear D gene. Germline CDR1 reads KGHSH; CDR2 reads LQKENI. CDR3 length equals 13 residues. The V gene lost 4 bases and the J gene lost 3 bases, with 9 bases spanning the gap.